The 22 T cell receptor beta chains given below trace back to one sample, sequenced in a study of CD8+ T cells in alopecia areata. Reverse transcribed after extraction, RNA yielded cDNA as the sequencing template. The repertoire was sequenced with immunoSEQ multiplex PCR; TCRdb's copy has only in-frame clones and lacks some. The sample comprises 150,000 or so clones, around 57% of which are singletons, and 4.8% rests with the top ten. The sample comprised CD4+ T cells sorted from blood. These TCRs come from a human donor in good health.

The rearrangement uses TRBV2 and TRBJ2-1; perhaps D is TRBD1 or TRBD2 (5 bases each). V was clipped by 8 bases and J by 10 bases, with 15 bases between them. This CDR3 spans 12 amino acids. The germline CDR1 and CDR2 sequences are SNHLY and FYNNEI. In DNA, the CDR3 is TGTGCCAGCCCCAGCGAGGGGAACGAGCAGTTCTTC. As protein: CASPSEGNEQFF.

The chain recombines TRBV29-1 with TRBJ1-2, with a possible D match to TRBD1 (5 bases). Germline lookup yields CDR1 SQVTM and CDR2 ANQGSEA. Trimming left V 3 bases short and J 6 bases short, with 14 bases between. There are 13 residues in the CDR3. The DNA of the CDR3 is TGCAGCGTTGATAAATCAGGGTTCAATGGCTACACCTTC. The encoded protein is CSVDKSGFNGYTF.

The chain is built from TRBV7-9 and TRBJ1-1; D is perhaps TRBD1 (5 bases). The V gene lost 5 bases and the J gene lost 7 bases, with 11 bases spanning the gap. The CDR3 contains 12 residues. CDR1 and CDR2 from the germline V gene are SEHNR and FQNEAQ (reference sequence). The CDR3 here is CASSPIQVEAFF. Written as DNA, the CDR3 is TGTGCCAGCAGCCCAATACAGGTTGAAGCTTTCTTT.

The rearrangement links TRBV2 to TRBJ1-2, with D maybe TRBD1 (6 bases). V was cut by 5 bases and J by 5 bases, with 18 bases left in between. Germline V gene lookup returns CDR1 SNHLY and CDR2 FYNNEI. This CDR3 spans 15 amino acids. CDR3 in DNA: TGTGCCAGCAGTCTAACAGGGACTAAGTCGTATGGCTACACCTTC. As protein: CASSLTGTKSYGYTF.

Worth noting for this clone: Other DNA sequences in this specimen translate into the identical CDR3. J is TRBJ1-2 and V is TRBV7-9, with a weak D call TRBD1 (6 bases). Germline-derived CDR1 and CDR2 are SEHNR and FQNEAQ (reference sequence). The CDR3 contains 12 residues. V was shortened by 3 bases and J by 6 bases, with 8 bases between the two germline ends. The CDR3 nucleotides are TGTGCCAGCAGCTTCAACAGGGATGGCTACACCTTC. Amino acids: CASSFNRDGYTF.

The chain recombines TRBV4-1 with TRBJ2-3, with 10 bases that match TRBD1. V shed 7 bases and J 5 bases; nucleotides not matched to a gene: 6. The CDR3 runs to 14 residues. CDR1 and CDR2 from the germline V gene are MGHRA and YSYEKL. In nucleotides, the CDR3 is TGCGCCAGCAAAGCGACAGGGGGCCTAGATACGCAGTATTTT. Its protein product is CASKATGGLDTQYF.

This chain connects TRBV10-3 to TRBJ1-1; TRBD1 agrees at 8 bases. CDR3 length equals 14 residues. Germline V CDR1 and CDR2: ENHRY, SYGVKD. Trimming at V came to 6 bases and at J to 3 bases, leaving 6 bases not matched to a gene. In DNA, the CDR3 is TGTGCCATCAGAAAGACAGGGGTGGACACTGAAGCTTTCTTT. Translating it yields CAIRKTGVDTEAFF.

This clone has only a few counts. V gene TRBV25-1 combines with J gene TRBJ1-1, with TRBD1 as a possible D gene (6 bases). Trimming removed 6 bases at V and 3 bases at J, with 17 bases between. CDR1 is MGHDK and CDR2 is SYGVNS in the germline V gene. There are 15 residues in the CDR3. The CDR3: CASRDPGTRDTEAFF. DNA for the CDR3: TGTGCCAGCAGGGATCCCGGGACAAGGGACACTGAAGCTTTCTTT.

The chain carries TRBV5-1 and TRBJ2-5; either TRBD1 or TRBD2 may fit D (5 bases each). This CDR3 is 14 amino acids long. Trimming pared 4 bases from V and 4 bases from J, leaving 14 bases between. The germline gives CDR1 SGHRS, CDR2 YFSETQ. Here the CDR3 reads CASSLMGDGETQYF. The CDR3 DNA sequence: TGCGCCAGCAGCCTTATGGGGGACGGAGAGACCCAGTACTTC.

This clone came up a few times. This rearrangement joins TRBV6-4 to TRBJ2-1; TRBD2 matches 12 bases. Germline loops: CDR1 MRHNA, CDR2 SNTAGT. The CDR3 covers 15 residues. Trimming took 3 bases from V and 3 from J; bases not matched to a gene: 0. CDR3 sequence reads: CASSELAGGYNEQFF. CDR3 DNA sequence: TGTGCCAGCAGTGAACTAGCGGGAGGCTACAATGAGCAGTTCTTC.

For the CDR3, the DNA is TGTGCCAGCTCCAAGACAGGGACCTACGAGCAGTACTTC. This encodes CASSKTGTYEQYF. V gene TRBV25-1 combines with J gene TRBJ2-7; 7 bases are a match to TRBD1. Germline V gene data show CDR1 as MGHDK and CDR2 as SYGVNS. After removal of 8 bases from V and 2 bases from J, the junction contained 6 bases not matched to a gene. The CDR3 is 13 amino acids.

The chain uses TRBV11-2 and TRBJ2-5; 9 bases align to TRBD2. The CDR3 runs to 16 residues. J was trimmed by 4 bases and V by 5 bases; bases with no gene match: 11. Germline V gives CDR1 SGHAT, CDR2 FQNNGV. CDR3 nucleotides: TGTGCCAGCAGCCGGATGGGCGGGAGGGGCGGAGAGACCCAGTACTTC. Translating it yields CASSRMGGRGGETQYF.

The chain couples TRBV11-2 to TRBJ2-7; D is possibly TRBD2 (5 bases). The CDR3 is made up of 14 amino acids. CDR1 and CDR2 from the germline V gene are SGHAT and FQNNGV. Trimming took off 3 bases at V and 2 bases at J, with 11 bases between the two ends. The CDR3 coding sequence is TGTGCCAGCAGCTTCAAACTAGGCCCCTACGAGCAGTACTTC. Encoded protein: CASSFKLGPYEQYF.

J is TRBJ2-1 and V is TRBV29-1, with D possibly matching TRBD2 (6 bases). V was shortened by 8 bases and J by 7 bases, with 12 bases between the two germline ends. Germline CDR1 reads SQVTM; CDR2 reads ANQGSEA. The CDR3 consists of 11 residues. In nucleotides, the CDR3 is TGCAGCTCGGGACTTGTAAATGAGCAGTTCTTC. Residues: CSSGLVNEQFF.

This clone was detected a few times. The chain is built from TRBV28 and TRBJ2-7; D remains unclear. Trimming took off 3 bases at V and 6 bases at J, with 15 bases between the two ends. CDR1 and CDR2 from the germline V gene are MDHEN and SYDVKM. The CDR3 covers 14 residues. The CDR3 DNA reads TGTGCCAGCAGTTTGGGCAGGCCCGAATTCGAGCAGTACTTC. This translates into CASSLGRPEFEQYF. Together with reference TRBV28 and TRBJ2-7, the CDR3 gives the full variable domain: DVKVTQSSRYLVKRTGEKVFLECVQDMDHENMFWYRQDPGLGLRLIYFSYDVKMKEKGDIPEGYSVSREKKERFSLILESASTNQTSMYLCASSLGRPEFEQYFGPGTRLTVT.

V and J are TRBV29-1 and TRBJ2-7; D remains unclear. The CDR3 is 11 amino acids. Germline V gene data show CDR1 as SQVTM and CDR2 as ANQGSEA. The V gene lost 7 bases and the J gene lost 4 bases, with 11 bases spanning the gap. The CDR3 protein is CSALHGYEQYF. In nucleotides, the CDR3 is TGCAGCGCCCTCCACGGATACGAGCAGTACTTC.

CDR3 sequence: CASSLFYQDTQYF. CDR3 DNA sequence: TGCGCCAGCAGCTTGTTCTACCAAGATACGCAGTATTTT. The chain couples TRBV5-1 to TRBJ2-3; D remains ambiguous. Germline CDR1 is SGHRS and CDR2 is YFSETQ. The CDR3 spans 13 residues. Trimming took off 1 base at V and 5 bases at J, with 8 bases between the two ends.

About this clone: Different DNA sequences within this sample yield the same CDR3. This chain uses TRBV7-9 with TRBJ1-2; no clear D. Trimming removed 1 base at V and 4 bases at J, with 7 bases between. CDR3 size: 13 residues. Germline assignment: CDR1 SEHNR and CDR2 FQNEAQ (reference sequence). The CDR3 here is CASSLGRSYGYTF. In DNA, the CDR3 is TGTGCCAGCAGCTTAGGCAGGTCCTATGGCTACACCTTC.

This clone was seen just once. The rearrangement joins TRBV29-1 to TRBJ2-3; no firm D call. Between the trimmed V and J ends, which lost 7 bases and 3 bases, there was a span of 14 bases. The CDR3 runs 13 residues. From germline, CDR1 is SQVTM and CDR2 ANQGSEA. CDR3 sequence: CSGRGRVTDTQYF. The CDR3 DNA reads TGCAGCGGACGCGGCCGGGTAACAGATACGCAGTATTTT.

CDR3 DNA: TGTGCCAGCAGAGGCCTAGTGAACACCGGGGAGCTGTTTTTT. It encodes CASRGLVNTGELFF. The chain has TRBV2 and TRBJ2-2; D is unresolved. Germline V gene sequence: CDR1 SNHLY, CDR2 FYNNEI. Trimming left V 6 bases short and J 1 base short, with 9 bases between. There are 14 residues in the CDR3.

V and J are TRBV5-6 and TRBJ2-1; tentatively, D is TRBD1 (8 bases). This CDR3 has 19 residues. The germline V gene encodes CDR1 SGHDT and CDR2 YYEEEE. Trimming cost V 4 bases and J 3 bases, with 26 bases left between them. The CDR3 spells CASSIRTGRALRGYNEQFF. The CDR3 nucleotides are TGTGCCAGCAGCATACGGACAGGGAGGGCCTTGAGGGGCTACAATGAGCAGTTCTTC. Complete variable domain (other parts from reference TRBV5-6 and TRBJ2-1): DAGVTQSPTHLIKTRGQQVTLRCSPKSGHDTVSWYQQALGQGPQFIFQYYEEEERQRGNFPDRFSGHQFPNYSSELNVNALLLGDSALYLCASSIRTGRALRGYNEQFFGPGTRLTVL.

This chain uses TRBV11-2 with TRBJ2-1; D is tentatively TRBD1 or TRBD2 (5 bases each). V lost 5 bases and J 4 bases, leaving 12 bases between the germline ends. Germline V lookup: CDR1 SGHAT, CDR2 FQNNGV. This CDR3 is 14 amino acids long. The DNA for the CDR3 is TGTGCCAGCAGCCCCCTGGGGGTGTACAATGAGCAGTTCTTC. Translating it yields CASSPLGVYNEQFF.